The 25 T cell receptor beta chains reported below all come from one sample, sequenced in a study of shared clonotypes between healthy human individuals (TCRdb year 2020). Library generation was performed with the immunoSEQ multiplex PCR assay. Not all clones reach the TCRdb copy of this immuneACCESS table, which keeps in-frame sequences only. Checked studies attribute under half of the gap to unresolved V genes and leave the rest unexplained. In this sample the table shows about 2.1 million clones, roughly 91% of which occur a single time. Jointly, the top ten make up under 2% of the sample. CD8 naive samples were obtained by positive selection for CCR7 among CD45RO-negative cells, yielding a CD45RA+CCR7+ population from which TemRA cells were excluded. Sample: naive CD8+ T cells from PBMCs. The sample's cell subset or site label, decoded: CD45RA+CCR7+. The receptor source for this set is a man aged 18 to 29 in good health. Some clones in this sample may be carry-over from other donors' samples.

The chain uses TRBV29-1 and TRBJ2-3, with TRBD2 identical over 10 bases. The trim removed 6 bases at V and 4 bases at J, leaving 13 bases unmatched. CDR1 is SQVTM, CDR2 ANQGSEA, per germline. CDR3 length: 16 amino acids. CDR3: CSVLGLGTSAPDTQYF. In DNA form, the CDR3 reads TGCAGCGTCCTAGGGTTGGGGACTAGCGCCCCAGATACGCAGTATTTT.

The J gene is TRBJ2-1, the V gene TRBV19; tentative D call: TRBD1 (5 bases). The CDR3 sequence is 16 residues long. The V gene's germline CDR1 is LNHDA and CDR2 SQIVND (reference sequence). V gave up 1 base and J gave up 0 bases, with 10 bases separating them. The CDR3 sequence: CASSIAFRASYNEQFF. The CDR3 DNA reads as TGTGCCAGTAGTATAGCGTTCAGGGCCTCCTACAATGAGCAGTTCTTC.

The gene calls are TRBV4-2 and TRBJ2-1; D may correspond to TRBD1 or TRBD2 (5 bases each). Trimming stripped 1 base from V and 10 bases from J, with 20 bases between. CDR3 length equals 16 residues. From germline, CDR1 is LGHNA and CDR2 YNFKEQ. The CDR3 coding sequence is TGTGCCAGCAGCCAAGTGGGGCTAGCCGGTACCGGGGAGCAGTTCTTC. Its translation: CASSQVGLAGTGEQFF.

V usage is TRBV28 and J usage is TRBJ2-4; D might be TRBD1 (6 bases). Germline assignment: CDR1 MDHEN and CDR2 SYDVKM. Deletions cut 6 bases from V and 3 bases from J, with 15 bases between. The CDR3 is 15 amino acids. The DNA of the CDR3 is TGTGCCAGCAGCCTCGTTTGGGGGCTCAAAAACATTCAGTACTTC. Amino acids: CASSLVWGLKNIQYF.

This clone showed up just once. This chain links TRBV28 with TRBJ2-5; D possibly corresponds to TRBD1 (5 bases). The germline V gene encodes CDR1 MDHEN and CDR2 SYDVKM. This CDR3 is built from 13 residues. The ends were cut back, 7 bases at V and 3 bases at J, with 12 bases in the middle. As DNA, the CDR3 is TGTGCCAGCACCCCTGGGGCAGAAGAGACCCAGTACTTC. It is translated as CASTPGAEETQYF.

The chain couples TRBV7-6 to TRBJ2-5, with 10 bases aligning to TRBD2. Trimming at V came to 2 bases and at J to 3 bases, leaving 3 bases not matched to a gene. The CDR3 is made up of 15 amino acids. Germline lookup yields CDR1 SGHVS and CDR2 FNYEAQ. The CDR3 coding sequence is TGTGCCAGCAGCTTACCTAGCGGGAGTAAAGAGACCCAGTACTTC. Its translation: CASSLPSGSKETQYF.

The genes are TRBV28 and TRBJ2-5, with D perhaps TRBD1 (6 bases). Per the germline V gene, CDR1 is MDHEN and CDR2 is SYDVKM. CDR3 size: 14 residues. Between the trimmed V and J ends, which lost 6 bases and 2 bases, there was a span of 13 bases. The DNA for the CDR3 is TGTGCCAGCAGATTGGACAGCGTACAAGAGACCCAGTACTTC. Protein: CASRLDSVQETQYF.

The V and J genes are TRBV2 and TRBJ2-3, with 7 bases matching TRBD2. Trimming removed 10 bases from V and 0 bases from J; junction bases left unmatched: 16. This CDR3 is 17 amino acids long. The germline CDR1 and CDR2 sequences are SNHLY and FYNNEI. CDR3 sequence: CAIRTPQRGSSTDTQYF. The DNA of the CDR3 is TGTGCCATCAGAACCCCTCAGCGGGGCTCTAGCACAGATACGCAGTATTTT.

J is TRBJ2-5 and V is TRBV7-7, with TRBD1 identical over 7 bases. Germline lookup yields CDR1 SSHAT and CDR2 FNYEAQ (reference sequence). The CDR3 runs 17 residues. Trimming removed 0 bases from V and 4 bases from J; junction bases left unmatched: 11. The CDR3 sequence is CASSLAFEGAEGETQYF. CDR3 in DNA: TGTGCCAGCAGCTTAGCGTTTGAGGGGGCCGAGGGAGAGACCCAGTACTTC.

The chain couples TRBV7-9 to TRBJ2-1; D may match TRBD1 or TRBD2 (6 bases each). The V gene lost 1 base and the J gene lost 0 bases, with 13 bases spanning the gap. This CDR3 is 17 amino acids long. CDR1 is SEHNR and CDR2 is FQNEAQ in the germline V gene (reference sequence). The CDR3 DNA reads as TGTGCCAGCAGCTTAGGGGTCGGGGGCCGCTCCTACAATGAGCAGTTCTTC. Amino acids: CASSLGVGGRSYNEQFF. The variable domain in full, with the rest retrieved from reference TRBV7-9 and TRBJ2-1, is DTGVSQNPRHKITKRGQNVTFRCDPISEHNRLYWYRQTLGQGPEFLTYFQNEAQLEKSRLLSDRFSAERPKGSFSTLEIQRTEQGDSAMYLCASSLGVGGRSYNEQFFGPGTRLTVL.

This sequence joins TRBV27 and TRBJ2-2, with D hard to call. Germline V gene sequence: CDR1 MNHEY, CDR2 SMNVEV (reference sequence). Trimming cost V 3 bases and J 3 bases, with 11 bases left between them. CDR3 length equals 15 residues. CDR3 nucleotides: TGTGCCAGCAGTTTTCTTACGCCCGACACCGGGGAGCTGTTTTTT. It codes for CASSFLTPDTGELFF.

The V and J genes are TRBV27 and TRBJ2-7, with 11 bases that match TRBD1. In germline, CDR1 is MNHEY, CDR2 SMNVEV (reference sequence). The ends lost 5 bases at V and 7 bases at J; junction bases unmatched: 13. This CDR3 comprises 16 residues. CDR3 nucleotide sequence: TGTGCCAGCAGTCCCAGGACAGGGGGCAGGTCGGATGAGCAGTACTTC. As protein: CASSPRTGGRSDEQYF.

The rearrangement joins TRBV10-3 to TRBJ2-1; 12 bases fit TRBD2. V dropped 0 bases and J dropped 7; count of bases not matched to a gene: 13. This CDR3 has 19 amino acids. CDR1 and CDR2 from the germline V gene are ENHRY and SYGVKD. CDR3 in amino acids: CAISESRTSGTLIPNEQFF. The DNA of the CDR3 is TGTGCCATCAGTGAGTCGAGGACTAGCGGGACCCTAATCCCTAATGAGCAGTTCTTC.

This chain connects TRBV15 to TRBJ2-1; D is unresolved. The germline gives CDR1 LNHNV, CDR2 YYDKDF (reference sequence). The V end was cut by 1 base, the J end by 8 bases, with 3 bases between. The CDR3 runs to 11 residues. CDR3 DNA sequence: TGTGCCACCAGCAGAGCGTATGAGCAGTTCTTC. Amino acid sequence: CATSRAYEQFF.

The CDR3 sequence: CASQGVVLHTYEQYF. In DNA, the CDR3 is TGTGCCAGCCAGGGGGTAGTACTGCACACCTACGAGCAGTACTTC. The chain recombines TRBV2 with TRBJ2-7; 7 bases fit TRBD1. Germline CDR1 is SNHLY and CDR2 is FYNNEI. J was trimmed by 2 bases and V by 8 bases; bases with no gene match: 12. CDR3 length: 15 amino acids.

V usage is TRBV5-4 and J usage is TRBJ2-1, with D hard to call. V lost 3 bases, J lost 2 bases, and 12 bases lay in between. The CDR3 covers 15 residues. Germline V gives CDR1 SGHNT, CDR2 YYREEE (reference sequence). CDR3 residues: CASSSLAVTYNEQFF. The CDR3, as DNA: TGTGCCAGCAGCTCCCTTGCGGTTACCTACAATGAGCAGTTCTTC. Variable domain in full (rest from reference TRBV5-4 and TRBJ2-1): ETGVTQSPTHLIKTRGQQVTLRCSSQSGHNTVSWYQQALGQGPQFIFQYYREEENGRGNFPPRFSGLQFPNYSSELNVNALELDDSALYLCASSSLAVTYNEQFFGPGTRLTVL.

This clone showed up just once. The rearrangement links TRBV15 to TRBJ1-3; a weak D match, TRBD1 (5 bases). This CDR3 comprises 15 residues. CDR1 is LNHNV and CDR2 is YYDKDF in the germline V gene (reference sequence). V lost 3 bases, J lost 2 bases, and 11 bases lay in between. CDR3 amino acids: CATSSGQGAGNTIYF. The CDR3 DNA follows: TGTGCCACCAGCAGCGGACAAGGAGCTGGAAACACCATATATTTT.

The V and J genes are TRBV28 and TRBJ2-1; a weak D match, TRBD1 (5 bases). The V gene lost 5 bases and the J gene lost 8 bases, with 13 bases spanning the gap. CDR1 is MDHEN, CDR2 SYDVKM, per germline. The CDR3 extends over 13 amino acids. The CDR3 DNA reads as TGTGCCAGCAGTACCCTGAAACAGGATGAGCAGTTCTTC. This codes for CASSTLKQDEQFF.

This clone is a singleton in its sample. The sample has other DNA sequences that encode this CDR3 too. The chain's CDR3 is CASSLSASSYNEQFF. CDR3 DNA: TGTGCCAGCAGTTTATCGGCCAGCTCCTACAATGAGCAGTTCTTC. The genes are TRBV27 and TRBJ2-1; D ambiguous. Between the trimmed V and J ends, which lost 0 bases and 0 bases, there was a span of 6 bases. Germline V gene lookup returns CDR1 MNHEY and CDR2 SMNVEV (reference sequence). The CDR3 is 15 amino acids.

The genes are TRBV18 and TRBJ2-1; 8 bases are a match to TRBD1. This CDR3 spans 15 amino acids. Trimming cost V 3 bases and J 8 bases; bases outside gene matches: 9. Looked up from germline, CDR1 is KGHSH and CDR2 is LQKENI. The CDR3: CASSPGQVVADEQFF. The CDR3 nucleotides are TGTGCCAGCTCACCGGGACAGGTCGTCGCCGATGAGCAGTTCTTC.

The CDR3 loop is CASFITGGNTEAFF. The CDR3 bases are TGTGCCAGCTTTATCACAGGGGGCAACACTGAAGCTTTCTTT. V is TRBV27 and J is TRBJ1-1; 9 bases fit TRBD1. Per germline, CDR1 MNHEY and CDR2 SMNVEV (reference sequence). The junction had 6 bases not matched to a gene; V was cut back by 8 bases and J by 2 bases. This CDR3 comprises 14 residues.

The rearrangement links TRBV4-3 to TRBJ1-2; perhaps TRBD1 as D (5 bases). Trimming took 2 bases from V and 1 from J, leaving 14 bases between them. CDR3 size: 16 residues. Germline-derived CDR1 and CDR2 are LGHNA and YSLEER. The CDR3 is CASSQSPRAFNYGYTF. DNA of the CDR3: TGCGCCAGCAGCCAATCCCCCAGGGCATTTAACTATGGCTACACCTTC.

The chain couples TRBV9 to TRBJ2-7; weak D call: TRBD2 (6 bases). From germline, CDR1 is SGDLS and CDR2 YYNGEE. This CDR3 contains 14 residues. The V end was cut by 0 bases, the J end by 7 bases, with 14 bases between. The CDR3 loop is CASSVAGARDEQYF. CDR3 DNA: TGTGCCAGCAGCGTAGCGGGAGCCAGGGATGAGCAGTACTTC.

The V call is TRBV9, the J call TRBJ2-7; no definite D call. Germline values: CDR1 SGDLS, CDR2 YYNGEE. Trimming took off 0 bases at V and 5 bases at J, with 9 bases between the two ends. This CDR3 has 13 amino acids. The CDR3 DNA reads TGTGCCAGCAGCGTAGAGGCAGGCCACGAGCAGTACTTC. Translating it yields CASSVEAGHEQYF.

The V and J genes are TRBV28 and TRBJ1-3; D gene ambiguous. This CDR3 has 11 residues. The V and J ends lost 8 bases and 4 bases respectively, with 6 bases between them. CDR1 is MDHEN, CDR2 SYDVKM, per germline. As DNA, the CDR3 is TGTGCCAGCCAGGAGGGAAACACCATATATTTT. Protein sequence: CASQEGNTIYF.